Listed here are 19 T cell receptor beta chains from one sample, sequenced in a study of T cell responses to AZD1222 COVID-19 vaccine. Sequencing used immunoSEQ multiplex PCR; TCRdb keeps in-frame clones, though not all of them. The sample carries 90,000 to 100,000 clones, 88% recorded once. The input for sequencing was peripheral blood, taken 28 days after the second AZD1222 dose. The origin of the receptors is an adult who received the AZD1222 COVID-19 vaccine.

This clone was seen just once. The chain uses TRBV7-9 and TRBJ1-2, with D perhaps TRBD1 (6 bases). V gave up 5 bases and J gave up 0 bases, with 13 bases separating them. The germline gives CDR1 SEHNR, CDR2 FQNEAQ (reference sequence). This CDR3 has 15 residues. The DNA of the CDR3 is TGTGCCAGCAGCCGCGGGGGCTCAGCTAACTATGGCTACACCTTC. Translation: CASSRGGSANYGYTF.

The V gene is TRBV5-1, the J gene TRBJ1-1; 9 bases agree with TRBD1. The V and J ends lost 1 base and 4 bases, in that order; junction bases with no gene match: 11. The germline gives CDR1 SGHRS, CDR2 YFSETQ. This CDR3 contains 17 residues. The CDR3 DNA reads TGCGCCAGCAGCTTGACAATATTAGGGACAGGGCCCACTGAAGCTTTCTTT. The encoded protein is CASSLTILGTGPTEAFF.

V usage is TRBV5-1 and J usage is TRBJ2-5; 7 bases agree with TRBD1. Germline V gene sequence: CDR1 SGHRS, CDR2 YFSETQ. The CDR3 totals 15 residues. The J segment lost 2 bases and the V segment lost 0 bases, leaving 4 bases of the junction unmatched. DNA for the CDR3: TGCGCCAGCAGCTTGGTTCCGGGACAGCAAGAGACCCAGTACTTC. As protein: CASSLVPGQQETQYF.

The rearrangement uses TRBV9 and TRBJ2-3; D uncertain. The CDR3 covers 13 residues. Per the germline V gene, CDR1 is SGDLS and CDR2 is YYNGEE. V lost 0 bases to trimming and J lost 6 bases, with 8 bases between them. The CDR3 here is CASSVGMSDTQYF. The CDR3 nucleotides are TGTGCCAGCAGCGTAGGTATGTCTGATACGCAGTATTTT.

The chain links TRBV6-5 to TRBJ1-5, with TRBD1 matching over 7 bases. This CDR3 has 13 amino acids. The germline V gene encodes CDR1 MNHEY and CDR2 SVGAGI. J gave up 11 bases and V 5 bases, and 9 bases lay outside the gene matches. CDR3 sequence: CASSPRGQAAQHF. The CDR3 nucleotides are TGTGCCAGCAGTCCCCGTGGACAGGCCGCCCAGCATTTT.

The V call is TRBV3-1 (or the pseudogene TRBV3-2), the J call TRBJ2-7; D unclear. The V end lost 1 base, the J end lost 2 bases, and 9 bases lay between the germline ends. The V gene's germline CDR1 is LGHDT and CDR2 YNNKEL (reference sequence). This CDR3 is 14 amino acids long. CDR3 nucleotides: TGTGCCAGCAGCCAAGGTGGGTCGACCTACGAGCAGTACTTC. Translated, it gives CASSQGGSTYEQYF.

The chain employs TRBV2 and TRBJ1-5; the D is unclear. The germline V gene encodes CDR1 SNHLY and CDR2 FYNNEI. Deletions cut 4 bases from V and 6 bases from J, with 16 bases between. The CDR3 extends over 15 amino acids. The CDR3 reads CASSVKEGAGQPQHF. The CDR3 DNA follows: TGTGCCAGCAGTGTCAAGGAGGGCGCGGGTCAGCCCCAGCATTTT.

CDR3: CASSAQGTATNEKLFF. The CDR3 DNA reads TGTGCCAGCAGCGCTCAGGGGACAGCAACTAATGAAAAACTGTTTTTT. The chain couples TRBV7-9 to TRBJ1-4; 7 bases align to TRBD1. The germline V gene encodes CDR1 SEHNR and CDR2 FQNEAQ (reference sequence). Germline trimming cut 5 bases from V and 0 bases from J; bases unmatched to any gene: 6. The CDR3 loop spans 16 amino acids.

The chain joins TRBV27 to TRBJ1-6; tentative D call: TRBD1 (6 bases). Germline CDR1 is MNHEY and CDR2 is SMNVEV (reference sequence). CDR3 length: 16 amino acids. Trimming left V 4 bases short and J 7 bases short, with 17 bases between. In nucleotides, the CDR3 is TGTGCCAGCAGTTCCGGAACAGGGTCCGGGAATTCACCCCTCCACTTT. Translated, it gives CASSSGTGSGNSPLHF.

The chain employs TRBV4-2 and TRBJ2-3; D remains unclear. This CDR3 contains 15 residues. The germline gives CDR1 LGHNA, CDR2 YNFKEQ. The germline V and J ends were trimmed by 2 bases and 2 bases, with 11 bases remaining between them. The CDR3 here is CASSQQKKLTDTQYF. DNA for the CDR3: TGTGCCAGCAGCCAACAGAAAAAGCTCACAGATACGCAGTATTTT.

The rearrangement joins TRBV5-4 to TRBJ1-2; a weak D match, TRBD1 (5 bases). The germline CDR1 and CDR2 sequences are SGHNT and YYREEE (reference sequence). V dropped 1 base and J dropped 5 bases, with 9 bases sitting between them. This CDR3 is built from 13 residues. The CDR3 region is CASSLPGIYGYTF. CDR3 coding DNA: TGTGCCAGCAGCTTGCCAGGGATTTATGGCTACACCTTC.

The chain uses TRBV11-2 and TRBJ2-1; D might be TRBD2 (7 bases). Deletions cut 1 base from V and 2 bases from J, with 9 bases between. This CDR3 region has 15 residues. CDR1 is SGHAT, CDR2 FQNNGV, per germline. The DNA for the CDR3 is TGTGCCAGCAGCTTAGTGGGGGGGCCCTACAATGAGCAGTTCTTC. The encoded protein is CASSLVGGPYNEQFF.

This clone showed up just once. The chain carries TRBV27 and TRBJ2-3, with D unclear. The CDR3 spans 14 residues. The germline V gene has CDR1 MNHEY and CDR2 SMNVEV (reference sequence). Trimming pared 1 base from V and 3 bases from J, leaving 8 bases between. The DNA of the CDR3 is TGTGCCAGCAGTTTATTACGGCAGACAGATACGCAGTATTTT. It codes for CASSLLRQTDTQYF.

The chain couples TRBV5-1 to TRBJ2-1, with D perhaps matching TRBD1 (5 bases). CDR1 is SGHRS, CDR2 YFSETQ, per germline. The CDR3 runs 16 residues. Trimming removed 0 bases from V and 0 bases from J, with 10 bases in between. The CDR3 coding sequence is TGCGCCAGCAGCTTGGACAGGCTTAGCTCCTACAATGAGCAGTTCTTC. As protein: CASSLDRLSSYNEQFF.

The V gene is TRBV15, the J gene TRBJ2-7; no clear D gene. Trimming shortened V by 0 bases and J by 2 bases, and 8 bases separated the two germline ends. Per germline, CDR1 LNHNV and CDR2 YYDKDF (reference sequence). The CDR3 is 14 amino acids. In DNA, the CDR3 is TGTGCCACCAGCAGAGATCTGGCAGCCTACGAGCAGTACTTC. Protein sequence: CATSRDLAAYEQYF.

The gene calls are TRBV7-6 and TRBJ1-2; 10 positions match TRBD1. The CDR3 is 15 residues long. J lost 6 bases, V lost 5 bases, and 9 bases had no gene match. Germline CDR1 and CDR2: SGHVS and FNYEAQ. CDR3 DNA: TGTGCCAGCAGCCCGAGACAGGGGGCGATGGATGGCTACACCTTC. Encoded protein: CASSPRQGAMDGYTF.

The J gene is TRBJ2-7, the V gene TRBV6-5; TRBD2 aligns across 7 bases. The CDR3 length is 15 residues. Germline CDR1 reads MNHEY; CDR2 reads SVGAGI. J was trimmed by 0 bases and V by 6 bases; bases with no gene match: 8. CDR3 sequence (DNA): TGTGCCAGCAGAATTTTCAGGACTAGCTCCTACGAGCAGTACTTC. Its translation: CASRIFRTSSYEQYF.

This rearrangement joins TRBV6-5 to TRBJ2-1; 9 bases are a match to TRBD2. The CDR3 consists of 12 residues. The germline V gene has CDR1 MNHEY and CDR2 SVGAGI. J was trimmed by 6 bases and V by 7 bases; bases with no gene match: 1. The CDR3 DNA is TGTGCCAGCAAGGGACTAGCCAATGAGCAGTTCTTC. Translating gives CASKGLANEQFF.

The chain joins TRBV9 to TRBJ2-1; possible D gene TRBD1, 5 bases. V was pared by 3 bases and J by 9 bases, with 10 bases between. The germline gives CDR1 SGDLS, CDR2 YYNGEE. CDR3 length equals 12 residues. CDR3 in amino acids: CASSGLGVEQFF. CDR3 nucleotides: TGTGCCAGCAGCGGGCTAGGGGTTGAGCAGTTCTTC. The full variable domain, rest sourced from reference TRBV9 and TRBJ2-1, is DSGVTQTPKHLITATGQRVTLRCSPRSGDLSVYWYQQSLDQGLQFLIQYYNGEERAKGNILERFSAQQFPDLHSELNLSSLELGDSALYFCASSGLGVEQFFGPGTRLTVL.